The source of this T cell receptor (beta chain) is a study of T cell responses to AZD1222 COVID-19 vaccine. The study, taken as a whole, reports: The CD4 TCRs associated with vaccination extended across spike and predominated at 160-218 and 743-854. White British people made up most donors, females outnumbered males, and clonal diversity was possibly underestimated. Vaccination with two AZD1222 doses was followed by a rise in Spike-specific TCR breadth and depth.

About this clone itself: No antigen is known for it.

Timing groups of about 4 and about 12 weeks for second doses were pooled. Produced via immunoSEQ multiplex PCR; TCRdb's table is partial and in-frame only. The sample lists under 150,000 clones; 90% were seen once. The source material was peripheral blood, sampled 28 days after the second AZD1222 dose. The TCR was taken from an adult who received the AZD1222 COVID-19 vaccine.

CDR3 DNA: TGTGCCAGCGGGGGCGGGATCTATAATTCACCCCTCCACTTT. As protein: CASGGGIYNSPLHF. This chain uses TRBV28 with TRBJ1-6; D is possibly TRBD1 (6 bases). This CDR3 is built from 14 residues. Germline V gene sequence: CDR1 MDHEN, CDR2 SYDVKM. The V gene lost 8 bases and the J gene lost 3 bases, with 11 bases spanning the gap.